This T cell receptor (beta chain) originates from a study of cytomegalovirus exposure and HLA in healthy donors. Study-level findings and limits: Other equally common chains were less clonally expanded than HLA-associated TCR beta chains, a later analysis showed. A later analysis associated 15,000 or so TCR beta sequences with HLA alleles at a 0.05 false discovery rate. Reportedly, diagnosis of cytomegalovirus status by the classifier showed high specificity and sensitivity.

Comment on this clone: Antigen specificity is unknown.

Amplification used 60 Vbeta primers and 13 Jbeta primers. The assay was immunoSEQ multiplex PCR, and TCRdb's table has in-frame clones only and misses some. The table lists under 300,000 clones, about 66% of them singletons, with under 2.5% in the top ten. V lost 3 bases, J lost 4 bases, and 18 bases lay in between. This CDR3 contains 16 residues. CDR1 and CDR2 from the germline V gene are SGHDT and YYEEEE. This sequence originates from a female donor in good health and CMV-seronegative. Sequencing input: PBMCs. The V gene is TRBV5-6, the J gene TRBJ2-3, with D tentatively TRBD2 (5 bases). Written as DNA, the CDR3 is TGTGCCAGCAGCTGCCCGGAGGCTAGCAACCCAGATACGCAGTATTTT. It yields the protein CASSCPEASNPDTQYF.